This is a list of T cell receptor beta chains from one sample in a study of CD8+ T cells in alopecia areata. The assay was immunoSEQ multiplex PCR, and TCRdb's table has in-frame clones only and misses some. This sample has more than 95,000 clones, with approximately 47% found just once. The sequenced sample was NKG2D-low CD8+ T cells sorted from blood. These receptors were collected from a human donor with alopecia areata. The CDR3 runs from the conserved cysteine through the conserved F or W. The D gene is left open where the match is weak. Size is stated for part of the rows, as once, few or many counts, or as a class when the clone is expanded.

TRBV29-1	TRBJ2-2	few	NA	TGCAGCGTTGTTGGGGAAATCACCGGGGAGCTGTTTTTT	CSVVGEITGELFF
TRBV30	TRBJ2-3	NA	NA	TGTGCCTGGAAGGGCGGGAATACGCAGTATTTT	CAWKGGNTQYF
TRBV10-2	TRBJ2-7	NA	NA	TGCGCCAGCGGGGACGGCTCCTACGAGCAGTACTTC	CASGDGSYEQYF
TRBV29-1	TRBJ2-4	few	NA	TGCAGCGTTGCGACCCCCGACATTCAGTACTTC	CSVATPDIQYF
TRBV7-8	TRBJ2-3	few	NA	TGTGCCAGCAGCTCCACTTGGAATACGCAGTATTTT	CASSSTWNTQYF
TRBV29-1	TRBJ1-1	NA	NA	TGCAGCGTTGAATCCAGGGAGAGGACTGAAGCTTTCTTT	CSVESRERTEAFF
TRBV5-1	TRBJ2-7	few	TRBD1	TGCGCCAGCAGCCTGGACAGGGTCCCCTACGAGCAGTACTTC	CASSLDRVPYEQYF
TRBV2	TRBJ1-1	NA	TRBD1	TGTGCCAGCAGTCCGCGCGGGACAGGGGTTTCGGTGAACACTGAAGCTTTCTTT	CASSPRGTGVSVNTEAFF
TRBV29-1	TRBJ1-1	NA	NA	TGCAGCGCTAAGAACACTGAAGCTTTCTTT	CSAKNTEAFF
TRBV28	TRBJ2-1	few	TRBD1	TGTGCCAGCAGCCGGGGACAGGGCGATGAGCAGTTCTTC	CASSRGQGDEQFF
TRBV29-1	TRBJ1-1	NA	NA	TGCAGCGTCTGGGTTGCTGAAGCTTTCTTT	CSVWVAEAFF
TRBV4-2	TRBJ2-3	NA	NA	TGTGCCAGCAGCCAAGATCGGGCGGGTACGCAGTATTTT	CASSQDRAGTQYF
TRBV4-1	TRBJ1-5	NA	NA	TGCGCCAGCAGCCAAGATAAGGAGCGGACAGTAGACAATCAGCCCCAGCATTTT	CASSQDKERTVDNQPQHF
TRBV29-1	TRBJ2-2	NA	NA	TGCAGCGTTGCCGGCGGGCAGGCCACCGGGGAGCTGTTTTTT	CSVAGGQATGELFF
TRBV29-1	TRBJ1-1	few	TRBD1	TGCAGCGTTGAAGATTGGGGACAGGGTGGCACTGAAGCTTTCTTT	CSVEDWGQGGTEAFF
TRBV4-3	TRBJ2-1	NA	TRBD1	TGCGCCAGCAGCCGATACTCAACAGGGGAAAATGAGCAGTTCTTC	CASSRYSTGENEQFF
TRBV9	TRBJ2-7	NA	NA	TGTGCCAGCAGCGGCTCCGCCGACAGCGTCTACGAGCAGTACTTC	CASSGSADSVYEQYF
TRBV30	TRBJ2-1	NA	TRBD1	TGTGCCTGGAGTGGGGGGACAGGGGCATACAATGAGCAGTTCTTC	CAWSGGTGAYNEQFF
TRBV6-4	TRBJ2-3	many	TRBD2	TGTGCCAGCAGTGAACTAGCGGGAGGGGATACGCAGTATTTT	CASSELAGGDTQYF
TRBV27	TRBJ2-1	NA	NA	TGTGCCAGCAGTTTAAGCGGCAATGAGCAGTTCTTC	CASSLSGNEQFF
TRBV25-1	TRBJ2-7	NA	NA	TGTGCCAGCAGTTACGGGACGGCTTACGAGCAGTACTTC	CASSYGTAYEQYF
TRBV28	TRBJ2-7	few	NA	TGTGCCAGCAAGACTACAGGACTCTACGAGCAGTACTTC	CASKTTGLYEQYF
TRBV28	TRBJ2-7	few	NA	TGTGCCAGCAGTTTAATCGAGCAGGGACCCTACGAGCAGTACTTC	CASSLIEQGPYEQYF
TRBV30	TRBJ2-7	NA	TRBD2	TGTGCCTGGAAGCGTAGCGGGAGGCCCTTCGAGCAGTACTTC	CAWKRSGRPFEQYF
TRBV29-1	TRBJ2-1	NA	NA	TGCAGCGTTGAAGCGGGGGCGCGGGCCTACAATGAGCAGTTCTTC	CSVEAGARAYNEQFF
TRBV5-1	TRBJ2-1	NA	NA	TGCGCCAGCAGCGAGGGGACCTCCTACAATGAGCAGTTCTTC	CASSEGTSYNEQFF
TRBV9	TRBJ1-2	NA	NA	TGTGCCAGCGTAGCAACCGGGGGGCTAGGTGGCTACACCTTC	CASVATGGLGGYTF
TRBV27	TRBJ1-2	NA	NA	TGTGCCAGCAGTTCAGGGTTGGGCTACACCTTC	CASSSGLGYTF
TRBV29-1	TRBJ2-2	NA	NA	TGCAGCGTTGTAGATAACCGGGGGACCGGGGAGCTGTTTTTT	CSVVDNRGTGELFF